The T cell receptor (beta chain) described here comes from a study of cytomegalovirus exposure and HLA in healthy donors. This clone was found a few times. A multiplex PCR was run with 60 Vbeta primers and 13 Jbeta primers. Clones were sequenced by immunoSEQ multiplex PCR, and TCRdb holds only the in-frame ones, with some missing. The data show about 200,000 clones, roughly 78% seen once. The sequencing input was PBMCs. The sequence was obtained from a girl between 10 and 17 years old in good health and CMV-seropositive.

The CDR3 coding sequence is TGTGCCAGCAGGCCCGGCGGAAGCTCTGGAAACACCATATATTTT. The encoded protein is CASRPGGSSGNTIYF. This chain joins TRBV27 and TRBJ1-3; the D is unclear. This CDR3 is 15 amino acids long. V gave up 6 bases and J gave up 0 bases, with 12 bases separating them. From germline, CDR1 is MNHEY and CDR2 SMNVEV (reference sequence).